This TCR beta chain was profiled in a study of identifying expanded T cells in peripheral blood. Overall study results and limits: Differentially abundant clones: about 1.3 between replicates, 15 to 17 at 2 to 3 weeks, less than 20 at four.

This clone came up once. What it recognizes is unknown. Produced via immunoSEQ multiplex PCR; TCRdb's table is partial and in-frame only. The data show about 90,000 clones, with roughly 90% seen just once and approximately 6% held by the top ten. Sequenced input: blood. The TCR comes from a person between 18 and 70 years old in good health.

DNA for the CDR3: TGTGCCAGCAGCTTAAGAGCGGGGGGGCCCCCAGATACGCAGTATTTT. It specifies CASSLRAGGPPDTQYF. The chain uses TRBV7-3 and TRBJ2-3; 10 positions agree with TRBD2. J lost 4 bases, V lost 1 base, and 5 bases had no gene match. The germline CDR1 and CDR2 sequences are SGHTA and FQGTGA. CDR3 size: 16 residues.